These T cell receptor beta chains were read from a single sample in a study of CD8 T cells in ankylosing spondylitis. TCRdb fed the 5' RACE reads into MiXCR, producing one record per CDR3 protein. The table lists about 540,000 distinct CDR3 sequences, 12% of them singletons. Material for sequencing was blood, either unsorted or a sorted T cell fraction (not recorded which). These receptor sequences come from a male donor with ankylosing spondylitis. CDR3s include the opening cysteine and the closing phenylalanine or tryptophan. The D gene is left open where the match is weak. The size field is filled for only some rows; it gives once, few, many or a size class.

- TRBJ1-2 TRBV12-3/TRBV12-4 few CASSFRRGNGYTF TGTGCCAGCAGTTTTAGGAGGGGTAATGGCTACACCTTC
- TRBJ2-7 TRBV7-9 few CASSLSYYEQYF TGTGCCAGCAGCTTATCCTACTACGAGCAGTACTTC
- TRBJ2-7 TRBV20-1 few CSADQGYRSYEQYF TGCAGTGCAGACCAGGGGTATAGGTCCTACGAGCAGTACTTC
- TRBJ1-4 TRBV6-5 - CASSYSQINEKLFF TGTGCCAGCAGTTACAGCCAGATTAATGAAAAACTGTTTTTT
- TRBJ2-1 TRBV27 - CASSFGAWNNEQFF TGTGCCAGCAGTTTCGGGGCATGGAACAATGAGCAGTTCTTC
TRBD2 TRBJ2-3 TRBV30 - CAWRRLAGGNTQYF TGTGCCTGGAGAAGACTAGCGGGAGGGAATACGCAGTATTTT
- TRBJ2-3 TRBV20-1 - CSARVVRDTQYF TGCAGTGCTAGAGTCGTGCGGGATACGCAGTATTTT
- TRBJ2-7 TRBV29-1 few CSVQEISYEQYF TGCAGCGTTCAGGAGATTTCCTACGAGCAGTACTTC
- TRBJ2-3 TRBV6-4 few CASSELAFADTQYF TGTGCCAGCAGTGAGTTGGCGTTTGCAGATACGCAGTATTTT
TRBD1 TRBJ2-2 TRBV4-1 - CASSLGQGAGNGELFF TGCGCCAGCAGCCTAGGACAGGGGGCTGGGAATGGGGAGCTGTTTTTT
- TRBJ1-2 TRBV7-2 few CASSLVEQGGGYTF TGTGCCAGCAGCTTAGTGGAGCAGGGTGGGGGCTACACCTTC
TRBD2 TRBJ2-1 TRBV5-1 many CASSTGLAGINNEQFF TGCGCCAGCAGCACCGGACTAGCGGGGATTAACAATGAGCAGTTCTTC
- TRBJ2-1 TRBV5-1 few CASSFTGTDNEQFF TGCGCCAGCAGCTTCACCGGGACGGACAATGAGCAGTTCTTC
- TRBJ2-7 TRBV10-3 - CASSRDFAPEQYF TGTGCCAGTTCCCGGGACTTCGCACCCGAGCAGTACTTC
TRBD2 TRBJ2-5 TRBV6-2/TRBV6-3 few CASGLAGGLETQYF TGTGCCAGCGGACTAGCGGGAGGGCTAGAGACCCAGTACTTC
- TRBJ2-1 TRBV14 many CASSQQYGNEQFF TGTGCCAGCAGCCAGCAATACGGGAATGAGCAGTTCTTC
- TRBJ2-1 TRBV5-1 few CASSLKAANYNEQFF TGCGCCAGCAGCTTGAAGGCAGCAAATTACAATGAGCAGTTCTTC
- TRBJ2-3 TRBV7-6 few CASSPPEYRSTDTQYF TGTGCCAGCAGCCCGCCAGAATACCGGAGCACAGATACGCAGTATTTT
- TRBJ2-1 TRBV27 few CASSLPTGAGENEQFF TGTGCCAGCAGTTTACCAACGGGGGCGGGGGAGAATGAGCAGTTCTTC
TRBD2 TRBJ2-1 TRBV10-3 - CAIRAGTSGTNEQFF TGTGCCATCAGGGCCGGGACTAGCGGGACCAATGAGCAGTTCTTC
- TRBJ1-2 TRBV5-1 - CASTLGAAGNYGYTF TGCGCCAGCACTTTGGGGGCGGCAGGGAACTATGGCTACACCTTC
TRBD1 TRBJ1-1 TRBV6-1 - CASTGFPGQGSTEAFF TGTGCCAGCACCGGTTTCCCCGGACAGGGGAGCACTGAAGCTTTCTTT
- TRBJ2-7 TRBV10-3 many CAISESTGSYEQYF TGTGCCATCAGTGAGTCAACAGGGTCCTACGAGCAGTACTTC
- TRBJ2-1 TRBV14 few CASSQGGDGNEQFF TGTGCCAGCAGCCAAGGGGGGGACGGCAATGAGCAGTTCTTC
TRBD1 TRBJ1-2 TRBV5-4 - CASSEGAFEYYGYTF TGTGCCAGCAGCGAGGGGGCGTTTGAGTACTATGGCTACACCTTC
- TRBJ1-1 TRBV20-1 few CSAREGLTEAFF TGCAGTGCTAGAGAAGGACTCACTGAAGCTTTCTTT
TRBD1 TRBJ1-2 TRBV29-1 many CSVSQGAGGYTF TGCAGCGTTAGTCAGGGGGCGGGTGGCTACACCTTC
TRBD2 TRBJ2-3 TRBV20-1 - CSASLAGGRQLDTQYF TGCAGTGCTAGTCTCGCGGGAGGGCGCCAGCTGGATACGCAGTATTTT
TRBD1 TRBJ2-5 TRBV5-1 - CASSLEQGVKTQYF TGCGCCAGCAGCTTGGAACAGGGGGTAAAGACCCAGTACTTC
- TRBJ2-1 TRBV9 - CASSPPGIRGEQFF TGTGCCAGCAGCCCCCCGGGTATTAGGGGTGAGCAGTTCTTC
- TRBJ2-3 TRBV10-2 few CASTDRSTDTQYF TGCGCCAGCACGGATCGATCCACAGATACGCAGTATTTT
- TRBJ2-5 TRBV15 few CATSRKLGGSGETQYF TGTGCCACCAGCAGAAAATTAGGGGGATCAGGAGAGACCCAGTACTTC
- TRBJ2-1 TRBV5-5 - CASSPGVMCSYNEQFF TGTGCCAGCAGCCCTGGCGTCATGTGCTCCTACAATGAGCAGTTCTTC
- TRBJ2-3 TRBV11-3 few CASSSWLGDTTDTQYF TGTGCCAGCAGCTCCTGGCTGGGAGATACCACAGATACGCAGTATTTT
- TRBJ2-2 TRBV5-1 few CASSLDTNAGELFF TGCGCCAGCAGCTTGGACACTAACGCCGGGGAGCTGTTTTTT
- TRBJ1-1 TRBV12-3/TRBV12-4 many CASSFSTEAFF TGTGCCAGCAGTTTTTCTACTGAAGCTTTCTTT
TRBD1 TRBJ1-5 TRBV7-2 few CASSDRGYSNQPQHF TGTGCCAGCAGCGACAGGGGTTATAGCAATCAGCCCCAGCATTTT
- TRBJ2-1 TRBV3-1 few CASSPPWGSPYNEQFF TGTGCCAGCAGCCCCCCCTGGGGCTCCCCGTACAATGAGCAGTTCTTC
- TRBJ2-7 TRBV7-9 - CASSLGGPLTYEQYF TGTGCCAGCAGCTTAGGGGGCCCGTTGACCTACGAGCAGTACTTC
- TRBJ2-1 TRBV10-3 few CAISEPARGRGYNEQFF TGTGCCATCAGTGAGCCGGCGCGGGGCAGGGGGTACAATGAGCAGTTCTTC
- TRBJ1-1 TRBV10-3 many CAISWKQGDTEAFF TGTGCCATCAGCTGGAAACAGGGCGACACTGAAGCTTTCTTT
TRBD2 TRBJ2-1 TRBV3-1 - CASSPGRVHYNEQFF TGTGCCAGCAGCCCCGGGAGGGTGCATTACAATGAGCAGTTCTTC
TRBD1 TRBJ1-5 TRBV27 - CASSATGKGQGQPQHF TGTGCCAGCAGTGCAACCGGAAAGGGACAGGGACAGCCCCAGCATTTT
- TRBJ2-1 TRBV3-1 - CASSQYSGEVNEQFF TGTGCCAGCAGCCAATATAGCGGAGAGGTGAATGAGCAGTTCTTC
- TRBJ1-3 TRBV12-3/TRBV12-4 few CASKTGGVGNTIYF TGTGCCAGCAAGACGGGGGGGGTTGGAAACACCATATATTTT
- TRBJ1-2 TRBV3-1 many CASSQDGRGGYTF TGTGCCAGCAGCCAAGATGGCAGGGGTGGCTACACCTTC
- TRBJ2-1 TRBV18 few CASSPPGGITYNEQFF TGTGCCAGCTCACCACCGGGCGGGATCACCTACAATGAGCAGTTCTTC
- TRBJ2-3 TRBV20-1 many CSARGGGTDTQYF TGCAGTGCTAGAGGAGGGGGCACAGATACGCAGTATTTT
TRBD1 TRBJ1-2 TRBV5-5 few CASSLGTGGHYGYTF TGTGCCAGCAGCTTGGGAACAGGGGGCCACTATGGCTACACCTTC
- TRBJ2-2 TRBV29-1 - CSVVLDATGELFF TGCAGCGTTGTATTAGACGCAACCGGGGAGCTGTTTTTT
- TRBJ2-5 TRBV2 - CASGTSTQYF TGTGCCAGCGGAACTAGCACCCAGTACTTC
- TRBJ2-7 TRBV7-9 many CASSGSSYEQYF TGTGCCAGCAGTGGGTCTAGCTACGAGCAGTACTTC
- TRBJ2-5 TRBV15 few CATSRDRTRGGETQYF TGTGCCACCAGCAGAGATCGTACTAGGGGTGGAGAGACCCAGTACTTC
- TRBJ1-4 TRBV30 - CAWSVSGRGAEKLFF TGTGCCTGGAGTGTGAGTGGAAGGGGCGCGGAAAAACTGTTTTTT